This paragraph covers one T cell receptor beta chain sequence. The sample comes from a study of blood T cell repertoires in COVID-19. At the level of the study: Specimens from acute and convalescent COVID-19 originated in the United States, Italy and Spain.

The repertoire was sequenced with immunoSEQ multiplex PCR; TCRdb's copy has only in-frame clones and lacks some. The sample holds under 200,000 clones; more than 75% are singletons and the top ten take 10% to 13%. Germline CDR1 and CDR2: MNHEY and SVGAGI. The CDR3 is 15 residues long. V lost 6 bases, J lost 1 base, and 9 bases stayed unmatched. This clonotype was obtained from a woman aged 70-85 years with COVID-19, enrolled during active disease. This chain connects TRBV6-5 to TRBJ2-7; 7 bases are a match to TRBD1. Sequenced: peripheral blood. Here the CDR3 reads CASRRATGPSYEQYF. CDR3 DNA: TGTGCCAGCAGGAGGGCGACAGGGCCTTCCTACGAGCAGTACTTC.